One and the same sample provided the 9 T cell receptor beta chains below, sequenced in a study of blood T cell repertoires in COVID-19. Data came from immunoSEQ multiplex PCR; TCRdb stores just in-frame clones and leaves some out. Of 250,000 to 300,000 clones in the sample, roughly 93% were seen once. Source material: PBMCs or T cells enriched from blood (not recorded which). The receptor source for this set is a woman in her 40s with acute COVID-19.

V is TRBV2 and J is TRBJ2-2, with D unresolved. The V gene's germline CDR1 is SNHLY and CDR2 FYNNEI. The ends were cut back, 11 bases at V and 8 bases at J, with 9 bases in the middle. The CDR3 has 10 residues. The CDR3 nucleotides read TGTGCCTCTCACTGGGGGGAGCTGTTTTTT. It is translated as CASHWGELFF.

The chain recombines TRBV2 with TRBJ1-4, with D possibly being TRBD1 (6 bases). V lost 6 bases, J lost 7 bases, and 15 bases lay in between. Germline CDR1 is SNHLY and CDR2 is FYNNEI. CDR3 length: 14 amino acids. The CDR3 DNA sequence: TGTGCCAGCAGCCTTTCCAGGGGTGGTGAAAAACTGTTTTTT. The encoded protein is CASSLSRGGEKLFF.

The rearrangement links TRBV7-8 to TRBJ1-4, with 9 bases aligning to TRBD1. V lost 5 bases to trimming and J lost 7 bases; unmatched junction nucleotides: 17. The CDR3 sequence is 18 residues long. CDR1 SGHVS and CDR2 FQNEAQ come from the germline V gene. This CDR3 reads CASSPGEYQDRGREKLFF. In DNA, the CDR3 is TGTGCCAGCAGCCCTGGGGAATATCAGGACAGGGGTCGTGAAAAACTGTTTTTT.

This clone was seen a few times. Other nucleotide sequences in the sample specify the same CDR3. The genes are TRBV15 and TRBJ1-3; possibly TRBD1 for D (5 bases). The CDR3 extends over 13 amino acids. V was clipped by 0 bases and J by 7 bases, with 7 bases between them. Germline loops: CDR1 LNHNV, CDR2 YYDKDF (reference sequence). CDR3 nucleotide sequence: TGTGCCACCAGCAGAGATCGGGGGAACACCATATATTTT. As protein: CATSRDRGNTIYF.

This chain uses TRBV5-1 with TRBJ2-1, with 9 bases identical to TRBD1. This CDR3 contains 15 residues. V lost 4 bases to trimming and J lost 3 bases; unmatched junction nucleotides: 5. Germline V gene sequence: CDR1 SGHRS, CDR2 YFSETQ. CDR3 residues: CASSKQGAGYNEQFF. CDR3 in DNA: TGCGCCAGCAGCAAACAGGGGGCGGGCTACAATGAGCAGTTCTTC.

DNA for the CDR3: TGTGCCAGCAGCCGACTAGCGGGCCGGAGGGAGACCCAGTACTTC. It translates to CASSRLAGRRETQYF. V gene TRBV11-1 combines with J gene TRBJ2-5, with 10 positions matching TRBD2. Per the germline V gene, CDR1 is SGHAT and CDR2 is FQDESV (reference sequence). This CDR3 has 15 amino acids. The junction had 8 bases not matched to a gene; V was cut back by 5 bases and J by 5 bases.

The CDR3 nucleotides are TGTGCCAGCAGCCCCTCTCGGGGCGGGGGGAGCCTGGGGGACCAGTACTTC. Protein sequence: CASSPSRGGGSLGDQYF. The chain is built from TRBV7-2 and TRBJ2-5; TRBD2 matches 8 bases. J gave up 10 bases and V 5 bases, and 21 bases lay outside the gene matches. The CDR3 is 17 amino acids. Looked up from germline, CDR1 is SGHTA and CDR2 is FQGNSA.

V and J are TRBV19 and TRBJ2-7, with 7 bases lining up with TRBD1. The CDR3 has 13 amino acids. The germline CDR1 and CDR2 sequences are LNHDA and SQIVND (reference sequence). J lost 4 bases, V lost 3 bases, and 3 bases had no gene match. As DNA, the CDR3 is TGTGCCAGTAGTATGAAACAGGGGTACGAGCAGTACTTC. This translates into CASSMKQGYEQYF.

V and J are TRBV25-1 and TRBJ2-7, with 16 bases fitting TRBD2. V trimming: 3 bases; J trimming: 6 bases; junction bases outside the gene matches: 8. This CDR3 has 17 residues. The germline CDR1 and CDR2 sequences are MGHDK and SYGVNS. For the CDR3, the DNA is TGTGCCAGCAGTGACGGGACTAGCGGGAGGGCCGTTGGCGAGCAGTACTTC. This gives the protein CASSDGTSGRAVGEQYF.